This T cell receptor (beta chain) was profiled in a study of cytomegalovirus exposure and HLA in healthy donors. V lost 6 bases to trimming and J lost 11 bases; unmatched junction nucleotides: 10. Germline V gene data show CDR1 as LNHDA and CDR2 as SQIVND (reference sequence). This CDR3 comprises 13 residues. The PCR ran on 60 Vbeta and 13 Jbeta primers. Clones were read by immunoSEQ multiplex PCR, and TCRdb kept only the in-frame ones, dropping some. The sample yields 160,000 or so clones, around 79% seen once. This sequence joins TRBV19 and TRBJ1-1; 9 bases agree with TRBD1. The sequencing input was PBMCs. The source of this sequence is a man aged 35-49 years in good health and CMV-seropositive. The CDR3 sequence: CASRPGTGYFAFF. CDR3 nucleotide sequence: TGTGCCAGTAGGCCCGGGACAGGGTATTTTGCTTTCTTT.